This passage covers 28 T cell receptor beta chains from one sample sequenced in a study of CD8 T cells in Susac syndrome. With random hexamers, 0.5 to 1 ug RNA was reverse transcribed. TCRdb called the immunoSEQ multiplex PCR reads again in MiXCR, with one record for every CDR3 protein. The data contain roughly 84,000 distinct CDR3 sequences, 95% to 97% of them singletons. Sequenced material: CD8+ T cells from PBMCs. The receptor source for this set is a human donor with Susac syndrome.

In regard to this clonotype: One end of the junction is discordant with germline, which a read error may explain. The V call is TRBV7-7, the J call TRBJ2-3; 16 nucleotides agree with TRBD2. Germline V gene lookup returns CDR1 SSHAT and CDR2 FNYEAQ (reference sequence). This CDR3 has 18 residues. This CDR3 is CASSLNVGTSGRVWTQYF. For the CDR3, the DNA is TGTGCTAGCAGCTTAAACGTCGGGACTAGCGGGAGGGTTTGGACGCAGTATTTT.

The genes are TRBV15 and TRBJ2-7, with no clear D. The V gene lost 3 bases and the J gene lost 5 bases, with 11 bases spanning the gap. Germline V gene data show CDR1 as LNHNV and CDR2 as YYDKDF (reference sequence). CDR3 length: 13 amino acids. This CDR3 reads CATSSDIGHEQYV. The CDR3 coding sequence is TGTGCCACCAGCAGCGATATAGGCCACGAGCAGTACGTC.

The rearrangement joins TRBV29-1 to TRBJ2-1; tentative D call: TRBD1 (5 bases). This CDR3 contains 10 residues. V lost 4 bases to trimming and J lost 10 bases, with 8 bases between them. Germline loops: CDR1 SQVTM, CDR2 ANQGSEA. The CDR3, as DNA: TGCAGCGTTGGAGGACAAGAGCAGTTCTTC. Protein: CSVGGQEQFF.

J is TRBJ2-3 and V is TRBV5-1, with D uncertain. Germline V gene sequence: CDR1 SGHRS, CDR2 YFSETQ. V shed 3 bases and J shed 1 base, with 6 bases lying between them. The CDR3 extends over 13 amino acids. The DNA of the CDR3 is TGCGCCAGCAGCTCCCCAGGCACAGATACGCAGTATTTT. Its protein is CASSSPGTDTQYF.

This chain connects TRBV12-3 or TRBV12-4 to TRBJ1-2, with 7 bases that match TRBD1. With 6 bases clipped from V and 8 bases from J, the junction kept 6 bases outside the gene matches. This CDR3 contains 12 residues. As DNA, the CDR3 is TGTGCCAGCAGCTCCACAGGGGTGGGCTACACCTTC. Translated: CASSSTGVGYTF.

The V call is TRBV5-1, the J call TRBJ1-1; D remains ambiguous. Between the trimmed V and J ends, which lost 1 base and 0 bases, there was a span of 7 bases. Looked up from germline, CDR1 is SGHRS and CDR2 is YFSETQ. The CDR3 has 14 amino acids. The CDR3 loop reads CASSLRSMNTEAFF. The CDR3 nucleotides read TGCGCCAGCAGCTTGCGTTCCATGAACACTGAAGCTTTCTTT.

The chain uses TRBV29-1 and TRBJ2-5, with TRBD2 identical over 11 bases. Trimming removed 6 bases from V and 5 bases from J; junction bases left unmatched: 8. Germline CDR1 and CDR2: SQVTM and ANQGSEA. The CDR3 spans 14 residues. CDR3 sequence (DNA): TGCAGCGTCGATAGCGGGAGGGGTTGGGAGACCCAGTACTTC. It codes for CSVDSGRGWETQYF.

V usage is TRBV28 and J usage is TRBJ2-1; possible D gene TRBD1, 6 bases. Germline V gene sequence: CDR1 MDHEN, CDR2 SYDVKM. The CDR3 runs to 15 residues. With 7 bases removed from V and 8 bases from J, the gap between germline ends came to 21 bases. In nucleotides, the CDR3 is TGTGCCAGCAACGCAGTCGGGATTGGGGGCCATGAGCAGTTCTTC. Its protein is CASNAVGIGGHEQFF.

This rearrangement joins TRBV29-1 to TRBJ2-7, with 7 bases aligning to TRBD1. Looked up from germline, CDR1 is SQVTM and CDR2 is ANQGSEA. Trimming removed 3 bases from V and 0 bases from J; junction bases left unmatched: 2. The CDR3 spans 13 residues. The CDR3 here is CSVEAGGSYEQYF. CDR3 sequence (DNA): TGCAGCGTTGAGGCAGGGGGCTCCTACGAGCAGTACTTC.

The CDR3 region is CASSINGTSGEETQYF. The CDR3, as DNA: TGTGCCAGCAGCATTAACGGGACTAGCGGCGAAGAGACCCAGTACTTC. This sequence joins TRBV7-9 and TRBJ2-5, with 11 bases lining up with TRBD2. In germline, CDR1 is SEHNR, CDR2 FQNEAQ (reference sequence). V was clipped by 5 bases and J by 3 bases; unmatched bases: 8. The CDR3 has 16 amino acids. The full variable domain, with the rest looked up from reference TRBV7-9 and TRBJ2-5, is DTGVSQNPRHKITKRGQNVTFRCDPISEHNRLYWYRQTLGQGPEFLTYFQNEAQLEKSRLLSDRFSAERPKGSFSTLEIQRTEQGDSAMYLCASSINGTSGEETQYFGPGTRLLVL.

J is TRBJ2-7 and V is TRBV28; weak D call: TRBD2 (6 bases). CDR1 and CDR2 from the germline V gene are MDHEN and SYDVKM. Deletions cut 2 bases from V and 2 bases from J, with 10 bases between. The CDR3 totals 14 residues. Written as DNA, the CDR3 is TGTGCCAGCAGTTTACGGGGGTACACCTACGAGCAGTACTTC. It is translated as CASSLRGYTYEQYF.

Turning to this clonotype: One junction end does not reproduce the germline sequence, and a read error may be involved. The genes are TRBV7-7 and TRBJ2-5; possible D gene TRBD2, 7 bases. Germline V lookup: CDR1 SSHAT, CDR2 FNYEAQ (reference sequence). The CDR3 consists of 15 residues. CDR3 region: CASSLRRGPQETQYF. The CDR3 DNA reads TGTGCTAGCAGCTTAAGGCGGGGGCCCCAAGAGACCCAGTACTTC.

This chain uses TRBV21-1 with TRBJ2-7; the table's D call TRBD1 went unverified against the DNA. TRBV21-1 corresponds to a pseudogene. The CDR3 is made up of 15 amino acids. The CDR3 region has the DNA TGTGCCAGCAAAGTCGGGACAGGAAAGTCCTACGAGCAGTACGTC. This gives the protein CASKVGTGKSYEQYV.

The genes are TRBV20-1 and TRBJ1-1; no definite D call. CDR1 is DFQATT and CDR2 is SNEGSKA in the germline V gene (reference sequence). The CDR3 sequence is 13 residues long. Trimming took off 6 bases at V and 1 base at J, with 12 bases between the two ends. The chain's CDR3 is CSASGVGNTEAFF. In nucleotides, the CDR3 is TGCAGTGCAAGTGGGGTCGGGAACACTGAAGCTTTCTTT.

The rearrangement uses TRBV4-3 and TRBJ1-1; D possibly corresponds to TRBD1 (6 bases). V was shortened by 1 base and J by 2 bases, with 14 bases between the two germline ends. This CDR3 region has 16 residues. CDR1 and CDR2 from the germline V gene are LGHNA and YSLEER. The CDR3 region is CASSQAPPGANTEAFF. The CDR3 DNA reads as TGCGCCAGCAGCCAAGCCCCGCCGGGGGCAAACACTGAAGCTTTCTTT.

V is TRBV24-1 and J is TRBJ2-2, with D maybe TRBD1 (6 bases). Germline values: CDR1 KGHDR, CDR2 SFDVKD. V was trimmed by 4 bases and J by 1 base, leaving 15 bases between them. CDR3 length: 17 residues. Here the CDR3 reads CATSESTGTKNTGELFF. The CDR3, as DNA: TGTGCCACCAGTGAATCCACCGGGACAAAGAACACCGGGGAGCTGTTTTTT.

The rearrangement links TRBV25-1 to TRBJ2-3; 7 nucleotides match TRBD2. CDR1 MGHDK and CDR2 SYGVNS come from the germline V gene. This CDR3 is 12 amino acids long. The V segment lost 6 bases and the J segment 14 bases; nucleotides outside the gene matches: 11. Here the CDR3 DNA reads TGTGCCAGCAGCACCCAGGGTGGGAGGGTGTATTTT. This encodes CASSTQGGRVYF. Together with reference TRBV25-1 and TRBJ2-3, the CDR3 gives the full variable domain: EADIYQTPRYLVIGTGKKITLECSQTMGHDKMYWYQQDPGMELHLIHYSYGVNSTEKGDLSSESTVSRIRTEHFPLTLESARPSHTSQYLCASSTQGGRVYFGPGTRLTVL.

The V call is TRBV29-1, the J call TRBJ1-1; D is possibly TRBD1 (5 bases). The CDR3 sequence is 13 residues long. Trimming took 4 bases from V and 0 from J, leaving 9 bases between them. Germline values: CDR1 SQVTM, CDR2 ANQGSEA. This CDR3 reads CSVVDSVNTEAFF. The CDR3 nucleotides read TGCAGCGTTGTAGACAGCGTGAACACTGAAGCTTTCTTT.

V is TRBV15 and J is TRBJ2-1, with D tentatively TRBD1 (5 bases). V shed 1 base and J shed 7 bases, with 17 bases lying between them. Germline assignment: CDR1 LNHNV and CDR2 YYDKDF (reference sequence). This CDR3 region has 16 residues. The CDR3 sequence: CATSRVLKGRLNEQFF. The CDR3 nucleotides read TGTGCCACCAGCAGAGTGCTGAAGGGGCGACTTAATGAGCAGTTCTTC.

This CDR3 reads CASSGGAGEQYF. CDR3 coding DNA: TGTGCCAGCAGCGGGGGGGCTGGCGAGCAGTACTTC. The chain employs TRBV11-2 and TRBJ2-7, with D tentatively TRBD2 (7 bases). V was shortened by 5 bases and J by 6 bases, with 11 bases between the two germline ends. The germline CDR1 and CDR2 sequences are SGHAT and FQNNGV. The CDR3 runs to 12 residues.

As DNA, the CDR3 is TGTGCCAGCAGTTTAGTCACGGGCAATCAGCCCCAGCATTTT. Translated: CASSLVTGNQPQHF. The V gene is TRBV12-3 or TRBV12-4, the J gene TRBJ1-5; no clear D gene. The CDR3 is made up of 14 amino acids. V was cut by 1 base and J by 2 bases, with 6 bases left in between.

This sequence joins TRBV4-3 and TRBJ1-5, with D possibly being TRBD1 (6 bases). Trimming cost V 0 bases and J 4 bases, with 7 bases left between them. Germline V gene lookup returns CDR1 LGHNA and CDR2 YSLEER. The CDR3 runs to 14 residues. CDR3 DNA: TGCGCCAGCAGCCAAGATCAGGGGAATCAGCCCCAGCATTTT. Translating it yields CASSQDQGNQPQHF.

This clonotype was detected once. The CDR3 reads CASSPKGQVNTGELFF. In nucleotides, the CDR3 is TGTGCCAGCAGCCCAAAGGGGCAGGTCAACACCGGGGAGCTGTTTTTT. The V gene is TRBV7-9, the J gene TRBJ2-2; possible D gene TRBD1, 5 bases. The germline CDR1 and CDR2 sequences are SEHNR and FQNEAQ (reference sequence). The CDR3 sequence is 16 residues long. Trimming took off 5 bases at V and 2 bases at J, with 15 bases between the two ends.

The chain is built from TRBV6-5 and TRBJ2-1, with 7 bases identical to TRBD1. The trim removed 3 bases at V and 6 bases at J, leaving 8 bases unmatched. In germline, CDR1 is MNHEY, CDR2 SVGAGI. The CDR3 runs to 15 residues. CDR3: CASSYRQGVLNEQFF. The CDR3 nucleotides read TGTGCCAGCAGTTATAGGCAGGGGGTACTCAATGAGCAGTTCTTC.

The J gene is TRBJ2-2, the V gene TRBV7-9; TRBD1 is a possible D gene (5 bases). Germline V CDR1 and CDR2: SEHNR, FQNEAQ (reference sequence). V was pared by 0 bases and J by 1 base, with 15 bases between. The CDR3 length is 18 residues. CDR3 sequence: CASSLARQGPWNTGELFF. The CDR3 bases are TGTGCCAGCAGCTTAGCGCGCCAGGGCCCTTGGAACACCGGGGAGCTGTTTTTT.

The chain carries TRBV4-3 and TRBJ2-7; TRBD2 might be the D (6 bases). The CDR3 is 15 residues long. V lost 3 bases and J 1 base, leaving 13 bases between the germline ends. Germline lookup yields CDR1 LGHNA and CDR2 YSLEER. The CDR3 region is CASSQVPSVSYEQYF. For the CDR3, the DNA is TGCGCCAGCAGCCAGGTGCCTAGCGTGTCCTACGAGCAGTACTTC.

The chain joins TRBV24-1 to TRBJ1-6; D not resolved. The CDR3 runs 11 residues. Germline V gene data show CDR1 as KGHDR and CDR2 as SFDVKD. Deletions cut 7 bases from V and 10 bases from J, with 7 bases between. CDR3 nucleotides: TGTGCCACCAGACCCCTGTCACCCCTCCACTTT. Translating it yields CATRPLSPLHF.

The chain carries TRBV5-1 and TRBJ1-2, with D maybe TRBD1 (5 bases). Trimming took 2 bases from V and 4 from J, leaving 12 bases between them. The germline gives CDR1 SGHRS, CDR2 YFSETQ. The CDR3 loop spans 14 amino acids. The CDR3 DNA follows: TGCGCCAGCAGCTTTCGGGACGGCTTCTATGGCTACACCTTC. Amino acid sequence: CASSFRDGFYGYTF.